This TCR beta chain appears in the sequencing data of a study of cytomegalovirus exposure and HLA in healthy donors. There are 15 residues in the CDR3. Germline CDR1 and CDR2: MNHEY and SVGAGI. Primers for the PCR totalled 60 Vbeta and 13 Jbeta. TCRdb's copy holds only in-frame clones and misses some; the assay was immunoSEQ multiplex PCR. The profile covers 120,000 or so clones, with 80% to 85% appearing a single time and 1% taken by the ten largest. The chain recombines TRBV6-5 with TRBJ2-5; D possibly corresponds to TRBD2 (5 bases). The DNA end lines up better with TRBJ2-7; the J call may be wrong. Sequencing was performed on PBMCs. The origin of this receptor is a human donor in good health. As DNA, the CDR3 is TGTGCCAGCAGTTGGGTGGGGAATAGGAGGTACGAGCAGTACTTC. Translation gives CASSWVGNRRYEQYF.